This TCR beta chain was observed in a study of read filtering for tumor transcriptome and immune sequencing (dated by TCRdb to about 2020). General notes on the study: The cohort was composed of roughly 16 male and approximately 15 female patients, with a mean age of approximately 66 years and an age range of roughly 45 to 85. By revised international staging, about 8 patients were R-ISS I, about 17 were R-ISS II and roughly seven were R-ISS III. After DNase treatment, whole-transcriptome libraries were prepared using the TruSeq RNA Access Library Prep Kit. TCR-region mapped reads per sample ranged from about 4.05 to 11 million with IR-seq versus only about 75 to 1,400 with RNA-seq. The study compared TCR repertoires from targeted immune repertoire sequencing and bulk whole-transcriptome sequencing run on the same bone marrow samples. One main goal was a read-filtering strategy for immune repertoire data, in particular deciding whether clonotypes backed by only one read should be removed.

TCR libraries were built from 300 to 450 ng RNA with the Immunoverse kit, using molecular barcoded adaptors covering alpha/delta and beta/gamma chains. TCR library preparation was performed with the same RNA that was used for transcriptome sequencing. An Illumina HiSeq 4000 with 2 x 150 cycles was used to sequence the TCR libraries. The study's own analysis went as follows. MiXCR aligned TCR reads to human V, D, J and C references and assembled the aligned reads into CDR3 clonotypes, with quality filtering and error correction included. Clonotype counts and gene usage diversity were analyzed with the tcR package in R. Raw mapping reads were checked after the RNA-seq reads had been mapped by STAR aligner version 2.5.3a onto the human GRCh37 genome. IR-seq fastq files were randomly downsampled with Seqtk 1.3 to test the effect of sequencing depth on detected clonotypes. Starting from the raw public reads, TCRdb applied fastp trimming at Q25, assembled clones with MiXCR and retained in-frame beta chains. A single entry per CDR3 protein holds the most common genes and DNA from its merged rows. The authors' filters were not applied to this entry. The sample contains some 62,000 distinct CDR3 sequences, approximately 15% of them found a single time. The top ten constitute approximately 47% of the sample.

Every patient had bone marrow sampled at the time of active disease. Ficoll-Hypaque density gradient centrifugation was used to isolate the bone marrow mononuclear cells. To remove myeloma plasma cells, the cells were labeled with CD138 magnetic microbeads on a MACS separator, and CD138-negative cells were then collected by negative selection. Flow cytometry with CD138 antibodies on an Attune NxT was used to check how pure the isolated cells were. Total RNA was extracted with TRIzol reagent and quantified with a NanoDrop spectrophotometer. For each patient, paired RNA-seq and IR-seq were run on the CD138-negative bone marrow sample from that patient. Study-level results and caveats: Compared with RNA-seq, IR-seq captured clonotypes at much higher depth and more reliably, and a smaller IR-seq throughput was enough to identify most shared clonotypes. Rather than purified T cells, the sorted CD138-negative fraction was a mixed bone marrow immune population. Single-read clonotypes made up roughly four fifths of clonotypes but 3% to 3.5% of total reads in IR-seq, and 70% to 75% of clonotypes and approximately 47% of reads in RNA-seq. When single-read clonotypes were removed, the proportions of shared clonotypes in IR-seq and RNA-seq correlated more strongly.

A word on this clonotype: What antigen it recognizes has not been identified. This may arise from a read error, as a much more abundant clone is one base away. Since no conserved phenylalanine or tryptophan closes the CDR3, a read error is the likely cause.

Sequencing was done on a sample of a population of CD138-negative cells sorted from bone marrow. What this sample's cell subset or site label stands for: bone marrow mononuclear cells depleted of CD138+ plasma/myeloma cells by negative magnetic selection. The receptor was derived from a donor aged 40 or over with multiple myeloma.

The nucleotide sequence reads TGCGCCAGCAGCCAAGATAGTAGGGAGCAGTTCTCC. Translated, it reads CASSQDSREQFS. The chain uses TRBV4-1 and TRBJ2-1, with the D gene not confidently named. V sheds 0 bases and J sheds 10 bases, leaving 7 bases between their ends. The CDR1 and CDR2 encoded by the germline V gene are MGHRA and YSYEKL. Ends included, the CDR3 has 12 residues. Only the CDR3 portion is preserved as DNA: 36 bases, with reading frame beginning at the first base.